This TCR beta chain is drawn from a study of T cells in Graves' hyperthyroidism and ophthalmopathy. Note on this clonotype: Its target is not known.

Source material for PBMCs was over 7.5 ml fresh peripheral blood. Using RNA transcripts as the source, TCR beta CDR3 regions were amplified. HTBI primers were the set used in a first-round RT-PCR of the TCR CDR3. Each CDR3 protein gets one entry after TCRdb re-called the multiplex PCR reads with MiXCR. The repertoire holds about 250,000 distinct CDR3 sequences, 20% to 25% seen once, with around 62% in the top ten. Findings and caveats of the study: Most thyroid clonotypes expanded above 0.001 were also detected in blood. Through a model of 13 V-J features, ophthalmopathy was separated from stable hyperthyroidism.

Sequencing was done on a sample of blood. The receptor comes from a man aged 25-45 years with Graves' ophthalmopathy.

For the CDR3, the DNA is TGTGCCAGCTCACCATTTTTTCAAAACACAGATACGCAGTATTTT. Residues: CASSPFFQNTDTQYF. This sequence joins TRBV18 and TRBJ2-3; D call uncertain. Germline V gene lookup returns CDR1 KGHSH and CDR2 LQKENI. Deletions cut 2 bases from V and 2 bases from J, with 11 bases between. This CDR3 has 15 amino acids.